This T cell receptor beta chain is from a study of T-cell reconstitution after alpha-beta-depleted transplantation in children. During its preparation, the TCRbeta library received unique molecular identifiers. TCRdb analysed the PCR reads with MiXCR anew, one entry per CDR3 protein. The data contain 750,000 to 950,000 distinct CDR3 sequences, around 15% of them seen just once; the ten biggest clones take up approximately 5%. There are a few counts of this clonotype. Its antigen is unidentified. A junction boundary mismatches the germline segment, possibly from a read error. Study outcomes and limitations: Diversity of TCRbeta at day 60 was high in some patients, arising from surviving recipient T cells and thymic progenitors. Reportedly, alpha-beta T cells present about two months post-transplant originated from several hundred expanded clones of graft origin. Hyperexpanded clones declined; after one year, newly produced T cells mostly supplied diversity.

Germline CDR1 is KGHSH and CDR2 is LQKENI. This CDR3 contains 18 residues. The sequenced sample was PBMCs, mostly from graft donor cells, obtained 360 days after TCRalphabeta/CD19-depleted stem cell transplant. The chain is built from TRBV18 and TRBJ2-1; tentative D call: TRBD2 (7 bases). The TCR sequence derives from a male patient younger than 18 who had a stem cell transplant for acute lymphoblastic leukemia, so the T cells may come from the graft donor. This CDR3 is CASSPIQGPGGGTNEQFF. CDR3 nucleotide sequence: TGTGCTAGCTCACCGATCCAGGGGCCCGGCGGGGGTACGAATGAGCAGTTCTTC.